This T cell receptor (beta chain) is from a study of regulatory T cells in long-lasting Graves disease. The wider study: Those Graves' patients who were newly diagnosed had been on antithyroid drugs under 3 months.

The CDR3 covers 18 residues. Trimming cost V 5 bases and J 5 bases; bases outside gene matches: 12. The V gene's germline CDR1 is MNHEY and CDR2 SVGEGT. Study-level findings and limits: Preferential use of TRBV28, TRBJ1-2 and TRBJ2-5 was seen in persistent disease.

Time point denoted: newly diagnosed GD, antithyroid drugs for less than 3 months. Generation of the TCR library employed RNA extracted from PBMCs. Both iRepertoire HTBI primers and Arm-PCR of CDR3 regions were used to build the TCR beta libraries. MiXCR was run by TCRdb on the multiplex PCR reads, yielding one entry per CDR3 protein. The sample shows 510,000 or so distinct CDR3 sequences, 12% of them seen only once. This clonotype was detected ten times or more. Its antigen is unidentified. These data are also associated with another study on T cells in Graves' hyperthyroidism and ophthalmopathy.

This receptor was obtained from a young woman with Graves disease. The sequences come from peripheral blood mononuclear cells (PBMCs), collected at new diagnosis, from a patient treated with antithyroid drugs. This rearrangement joins TRBV6-2 or TRBV6-3 to TRBJ2-2; 12 nucleotides match TRBD2. The CDR3 bases are TGTGCCAGCAGTGAAGCGACGCTAGCGGGAGGGCCAACCGGGGAGCTGTTTTTT. This sequence encodes CASSEATLAGGPTGELFF.